This record concerns one T cell receptor (beta chain) sequence. What it recognizes is unknown. This entry belongs to a study of cytomegalovirus exposure and HLA in healthy donors. The PCR was carried out with 60 Vbeta primers and 13 Jbeta primers. TCRdb's copy holds only in-frame clones and misses some; the assay was immunoSEQ multiplex PCR. The sample contains a few hundred thousand clones, 80% to 95% of which appear only once. Whole-study results and caveats: Sequencing likely produced, as an artifact, a cluster of highly shared sequence variants.

What was sequenced was PBMCs. The clonotype was recovered from a girl aged 2 to 10 in good health and CMV-seronegative.

CDR3 amino acids: CASSLVPLSPTEAFF. As DNA, the CDR3 is TGTGCCAGCAGCTTAGTCCCCCTCTCCCCCACTGAAGCTTTCTTT. The chain joins TRBV7-2 to TRBJ1-1; D is unclear. The CDR3 runs 15 residues. Trimming removed 1 base at V and 4 bases at J, with 13 bases between. The V gene's germline CDR1 is SGHTA and CDR2 FQGNSA.